The 27 T cell receptor beta chains given below trace back to one sample, sequenced in a study of shared clonotypes between healthy human individuals. This table comes from immunoSEQ multiplex PCR, and its TCRdb copy is limited to in-frame clones, with some not included. Seen here are about half a million clones, approximately 84% observed once, and the top ten hold approximately 11%. Sequences were obtained from PBMCs. Source of these receptors: a woman aged 40-49 years in good health. Some clones in this sample may be carry-over from other donors' samples.

A word on this clone: Lacking the conserved final phenylalanine or tryptophan, this CDR3 likely reflects a read error. Other DNA sequences within the sample encode an identical CDR3. This sequence joins TRBV25-1 and TRBJ2-7; 8 nucleotides line up with TRBD2. CDR3 length: 16 amino acids. Germline CDR1 MGHDK, CDR2 SYGVNS. CDR3 DNA sequence: TGTGCCAGCAGTGACCTCACTAGCGGCCATAGGGACGAACAGTACTTA. It encodes CASSDLTSGHRDEQYL.

Comment on this clone: One base separates it from a far larger clone, so it is likely a read error. This chain connects TRBV7-8 to TRBJ2-5; maybe TRBD2 (6 bases). CDR1 SGHVS and CDR2 FQNEAQ come from the germline V gene. The CDR3 extends over 14 amino acids. Here the CDR3 DNA reads TGTGCCGGCAGCCCCGGCGGGGCGGGAGAGACCCAGTACTTC. It is translated as CAGSPGGAGETQYF. The full variable domain, with the rest looked up from reference TRBV7-8 and TRBJ2-5, is GAGVSQSPRYKVAKRGQDVALRCDPISGHVSLFWYQQALGQGPEFLTYFQNEAQLDKSGLPSDRFFAERPEGSVSTLKIQRTQQEDSAVYLCAGSPGGAGETQYFGPGTRLLVL.

The V gene is TRBV5-1, the J gene TRBJ2-7, with 11 bases that match TRBD2. V shed 1 base and J 6 bases; nucleotides not matched to a gene: 9. Germline lookup yields CDR1 SGHRS and CDR2 YFSETQ. This CDR3 is built from 16 residues. In nucleotides, the CDR3 is TGCGCCAGCAGCTTGAAACTAGCGGGAGAAGTGGGCGAGCAGTACTTC. Amino acid sequence: CASSLKLAGEVGEQYF. The full variable domain, its missing parts supplied by reference TRBV5-1 and TRBJ2-7, is KAGVTQTPRYLIKTRGQQVTLSCSPISGHRSVSWYQQTPGQGLQFLFEYFSETQRNKGNFPGRFSGRQFSNSRSEMNVSTLELGDSALYLCASSLKLAGEVGEQYFGPGTRLTVT.

The chain is built from TRBV7-3 and TRBJ2-2; tentative D call: TRBD2 (6 bases). Trimming cost V 1 base and J 4 bases, with 19 bases left between them. The CDR3 spans 18 residues. Germline lookup yields CDR1 SGHTA and CDR2 FQGTGA. The CDR3, as DNA: TGTGCCAGCAGCTTAAAGATCGGAGGAAGCGGGCTCACCGGGGAGCTGTTTTTT. This sequence encodes CASSLKIGGSGLTGELFF.

This clone was seen only once. The chain employs TRBV28 and TRBJ1-2; TRBD1 matches at 9 bases. V lost 5 bases and J lost 4; bases outside the gene matches: 8. From germline, CDR1 is MDHEN and CDR2 SYDVKM. This CDR3 has 15 amino acids. The CDR3 bases are TGTGCCAGCAGTCCCAACAGGGGGCTTGGCTATGGCTACACCTTC. Its translation: CASSPNRGLGYGYTF.

The DNA of the CDR3 is TGCGCCAGCAGTGGGATGGGTAGTGTGAAAAACATTCAGTACTTC. Translating gives CASSGMGSVKNIQYF. The chain employs TRBV10-2 and TRBJ2-4, with unresolved D. V was clipped by 4 bases and J by 4 bases, with 14 bases between them. CDR3 length: 15 amino acids. CDR1 and CDR2 from the germline V gene are WSHSY and SAAADI.

Notes on this clone: This likely traces to a read error, being one base from a far larger clone. This sequence joins TRBV2 and TRBJ2-2; 10 bases line up with TRBD1. This CDR3 has 16 amino acids. Germline V gene lookup returns CDR1 SNHLY and CDR2 FYNNEI. DNA of the CDR3: TGTGCCAGCTCCGGGACAGGGGTCGGTCTCACCGGGGGGCTGTTTTTT. Protein: CASSGTGVGLTGGLFF.

This chain connects TRBV23-1 to TRBJ1-4; TRBD1 matches 10 bases. TRBV23-1 is an ORF for which the function is uncertain. The CDR3 covers 16 residues. Trimming took 4 bases from V and 5 from J; bases not matched to a gene: 7. The CDR3 region is CASSPPQDRGNEKLFF. CDR3 DNA: TGCGCCAGCAGTCCCCCCCAGGACAGGGGGAATGAAAAACTGTTTTTT.

This clone appeared a single time. Only one base separates this from a far larger clonotype, so it likely reflects a read error. This sample includes further DNA sequences coding for the same CDR3. V usage is TRBV7-2 and J usage is TRBJ2-7; 13 nucleotides align to TRBD2. CDR1 and CDR2 from the germline V gene are SGHTA and FQGNSA. CDR3 length: 16 residues. Written as DNA, the CDR3 is TGTGCAAGCAGCTCCGATCGACTAGCGGGGGGCTACGAGCAGTACTTC. Translating it yields CASSSDRLAGGYEQYF. The full variable domain, with the rest looked up from reference TRBV7-2 and TRBJ2-7, is GAGVSQSPSNKVTEKGKDVELRCDPISGHTALYWYRQSLGQGLEFLIYFQGNSAPDKSGLPSDRFSAERTGGSVSTLTIQRTQQEDSAVYLCASSSDRLAGGYEQYFGPGTRLTVT.

This clone appeared a single time. Here the CDR3 reads CASSPGGAGTEAFF. DNA for the CDR3: TGTGCCAGTAGTCCGGGGGGGGCCGGCACTGAAGCTTTCTTT. The V call is TRBV19, the J call TRBJ1-1, with a tentative D call TRBD1 (6 bases). Germline V CDR1 and CDR2: LNHDA, SQIVND (reference sequence). The CDR3 has 14 amino acids. V was cut by 5 bases and J by 4 bases, with 14 bases left in between.

The V gene is TRBV5-6, the J gene TRBJ2-1; 7 nucleotides match TRBD2. The CDR3 loop spans 15 amino acids. Unmatched junction bases numbered 5, after V lost 0 bases and J lost 5 bases. From germline, CDR1 is SGHDT and CDR2 YYEEEE. CDR3 protein: CASSLGLAEDNEQFF. The CDR3 region has the DNA TGTGCCAGCAGCTTGGGTCTAGCGGAGGACAATGAGCAGTTCTTC. Full variable domain (rest looked up from reference TRBV5-6 and TRBJ2-1): DAGVTQSPTHLIKTRGQQVTLRCSPKSGHDTVSWYQQALGQGPQFIFQYYEEEERQRGNFPDRFSGHQFPNYSSELNVNALLLGDSALYLCASSLGLAEDNEQFFGPGTRLTVL.

The chain links TRBV10-1 to TRBJ2-7, with 9 bases fitting TRBD1. This CDR3 is 16 amino acids long. The V segment lost 0 bases and the J segment 2 bases; nucleotides outside the gene matches: 5. Germline V gives CDR1 WNHNN, CDR2 SYGVQD (reference sequence). The chain's CDR3 is CASSESSGQGPYEQYF. DNA of the CDR3: TGCGCCAGCAGTGAGTCGTCGGGACAGGGTCCCTACGAGCAGTACTTC.

The V and J genes are TRBV11-2 and TRBJ2-7; D could derive from TRBD1 or TRBD2 (6 bases each). The germline CDR1 and CDR2 sequences are SGHAT and FQNNGV. The CDR3 contains 15 residues. The V and J ends lost 4 bases and 0 bases respectively, with 13 bases between them. CDR3 protein: CASSSGGRPSYEQYF. CDR3 in DNA: TGTGCCAGCAGCTCTGGGGGGCGGCCCTCCTACGAGCAGTACTTC.

The chain links TRBV30 to TRBJ2-2; D is unresolved. V was pared by 0 bases and J by 6 bases, with 5 bases between. Germline assignment: CDR1 GTSNPN and CDR2 SVGIG (reference sequence). This CDR3 has 12 amino acids. CDR3 coding DNA: TGTGCCTGGAGTGTGACCCCCGGGGAGCTGTTTTTT. Encoded protein: CAWSVTPGELFF.

This clone occurred a few times. The same CDR3 can be traced to other DNA sequences in this sample. The genes are TRBV15 and TRBJ1-1; D is ambiguous. The CDR3 sequence is 13 residues long. V lost 0 bases to trimming and J lost 6 bases, with 8 bases between them. CDR1 and CDR2 (germline): LNHNV, YYDKDF (reference sequence). The DNA for the CDR3 is TGTGCCACCAGCAGAGATAAAGGAGCTGAAGCTTTCTTT. Encoded protein: CATSRDKGAEAFF.

The V gene is TRBV28, the J gene TRBJ1-5, with 8 bases lining up with TRBD1. V was pared by 3 bases and J by 2 bases, with 3 bases of the junction left unmatched. CDR1 is MDHEN, CDR2 SYDVKM, per germline. This CDR3 is 15 amino acids long. As DNA, the CDR3 is TGTGCCAGCAGTTTTCAGGGGGCCGGCAATCAGCCCCAGCATTTT. Amino acid sequence: CASSFQGAGNQPQHF.

The chain uses TRBV7-9 and TRBJ1-2; D not resolved. The CDR3 spans 12 residues. Germline lookup yields CDR1 SEHNR and CDR2 FQNEAQ (reference sequence). Trimming shortened V by 5 bases and J by 3 bases, and 7 bases separated the two germline ends. This CDR3 is CASSPPDYGYTF. CDR3 nucleotide sequence: TGTGCCAGCAGCCCACCCGACTATGGCTACACCTTC.

This chain uses TRBV7-2 with TRBJ2-1; 9 positions match TRBD2. Germline loops: CDR1 SGHTA, CDR2 FQGNSA. The CDR3 runs 15 residues. Trimming at V came to 5 bases and at J to 0 bases, leaving 2 bases not matched to a gene. The CDR3 spells CASSQAGGSYNEQFF. CDR3 DNA: TGTGCCAGCAGCCAAGCGGGAGGCTCCTACAATGAGCAGTTCTTC.

This clone showed up just once. This chain connects TRBV7-9 to TRBJ2-5, with D perhaps assigned TRBD1 or TRBD2 (5 bases each). V was trimmed by 2 bases and J by 4 bases, leaving 14 bases between them. Per germline, CDR1 SEHNR and CDR2 FQNEAQ (reference sequence). CDR3 length equals 15 residues. CDR3 loop: CASSLRGVGSETQYF. DNA of the CDR3: TGTGCCAGCAGCTTAAGGGGAGTTGGGTCAGAGACCCAGTACTTC.

Concerning this clone: A read error is possible here, since a much larger clone lies one base away. This rearrangement joins TRBV28 to TRBJ1-2; a possible D gene is TRBD1 (5 bases). CDR1 and CDR2 from the germline V gene are MDHEN and SYDVKM. The V end lost 6 bases, the J end lost 4 bases, and 12 bases lay between the germline ends. The CDR3 extends over 13 amino acids. The CDR3 DNA sequence: TGTGCCAGCAGCCCGACGGGGCCCTATGGCTACACCTTC. This codes for CASSPTGPYGYTF.

This chain connects TRBV18 to TRBJ2-3; D is perhaps TRBD2 (6 bases). V lost 4 bases, J lost 2 bases, and 10 bases lay in between. The CDR3 has 14 residues. Germline V CDR1 and CDR2: KGHSH, LQKENI. The CDR3 here is CASSRGEITDTQYF. The CDR3, as DNA: TGTGCCAGCTCACGCGGGGAAATCACAGATACGCAGTATTTT.

This chain connects TRBV7-9 to TRBJ1-4, with D possibly being TRBD1 (5 bases). The CDR3 consists of 13 residues. The V end lost 2 bases, the J end lost 8 bases, and 9 bases lay between the germline ends. Germline values: CDR1 SEHNR, CDR2 FQNEAQ (reference sequence). The CDR3 is CASSLREGEKLFF. DNA for the CDR3: TGTGCCAGCAGCTTACGTGAGGGGGAAAAACTGTTTTTT.

J is TRBJ1-5 and V is TRBV4-1; 7 positions agree with TRBD1. The CDR3 runs 15 residues. Germline CDR1 reads MGHRA; CDR2 reads YSYEKL. The J segment lost 0 bases and the V segment lost 6 bases, leaving 5 bases of the junction unmatched. The CDR3 DNA reads as TGCGCCAGCAGGCCGGGACAGACTAGCAATCAGCCCCAGCATTTT. Protein product: CASRPGQTSNQPQHF.

This clone has just one count. The gene calls are TRBV5-6 and TRBJ2-1, with 8 bases fitting TRBD2. CDR1 is SGHDT and CDR2 is YYEEEE in the germline V gene. Losses at the gene ends were 5 bases for V and 0 bases for J; bases not matched to a gene: 10. The CDR3 is 17 residues long. CDR3 sequence: CASRKLADGSSYNEQFF. The CDR3 DNA reads TGTGCCAGCAGGAAACTAGCGGACGGGAGCTCCTACAATGAGCAGTTCTTC. Full variable domain (remainder filled in from reference TRBV5-6 and TRBJ2-1): DAGVTQSPTHLIKTRGQQVTLRCSPKSGHDTVSWYQQALGQGPQFIFQYYEEEERQRGNFPDRFSGHQFPNYSSELNVNALLLGDSALYLCASRKLADGSSYNEQFFGPGTRLTVL.

On this clone: This likely came from a read error, as a far larger clone is one base away. The gene calls are TRBV4-3 and TRBJ1-1, with D possibly TRBD1 on 6 matching bases. This CDR3 comprises 19 residues. Germline V CDR1 and CDR2: LGHNA, YSLEER. CDR3 bases: TGCGCCAGCAGCCACCAATCGCCGACAGACTTGGCCGGGGACACTGAAGCTCTCTTT. It is translated as CASSHQSPTDLAGDTEALF.

To note about this clone: A read error is the likely source, as a far larger clone sits one nucleotide away. The gene calls are TRBV7-3 and TRBJ2-2; D possibly corresponds to TRBD2 (5 bases). Deletions cut 2 bases from V and 6 bases from J, with 10 bases between. In germline, CDR1 is SGHTA, CDR2 FQGTGA. This CDR3 is 14 amino acids long. The CDR3 DNA reads as TGTGCCAGCAGCTTATGGAGTAGCGCCGGGGAGCTGTTTTTT. Translation: CASSLWSSAGELFF.

The V gene is TRBV6-1, the J gene TRBJ2-1; 10 nucleotides align to TRBD2. The CDR3 is 14 residues long. V shed 6 bases, J shed 6 bases, and the junction held 5 bases outside the gene matches. Germline lookup yields CDR1 MNHNS and CDR2 SASEGT. The CDR3 sequence is CASSSAGGVNEQFF. As DNA, the CDR3 is TGTGCCAGCAGCTCAGCGGGAGGGGTCAATGAGCAGTTCTTC.